Sequencing of this T cell receptor beta chain was carried out in a study of T cells after yellow fever vaccination. Background on the study: Preparation used SMART-Seq v4 Ultra Low Input for the low-cell-number fractions.

This clonotype was found many times. Antigen: not known. The CDR3 covers 16 residues. CDR1 SEHNR and CDR2 FQNEAQ come from the germline V gene (reference sequence). With 5 bases clipped from V and 0 bases from J, the junction kept 9 bases outside the gene matches. By 5'RACE template switching, TCR cDNA was produced, with a universal primer site and UMIs added in the process. One entry per CDR3 protein results from TCRdb running MiXCR on the 5' RACE reads. The data contain just under 600,000 distinct CDR3 sequences, roughly 13% of them singletons. Overall study findings and caveats: Some clonotypes, a small share, were shared between CD4 and CD8 compartments. Clones from primary vaccination mostly reappeared after the booster (roughly 95% CD4, just over 85% CD8).

The chain uses TRBV7-9 and TRBJ2-7, with 8 bases that match TRBD1. The source of this sequence is a man younger than 45 who received the YFV17D yellow fever vaccine. This specimen was PBMCs, taken on the day of the yellow fever booster vaccination. The CDR3 protein is CASSQLGRGPSYEQYF. CDR3 nucleotides: TGTGCCAGCAGCCAACTTGGCAGGGGGCCCTCCTACGAGCAGTACTTC.